The 5 T cell receptor beta chains presented below share a single source sample, sequenced in a study of T cells in Graves' hyperthyroidism and ophthalmopathy (dated by TCRdb to the late 2010s). The library was made by multiplex PCR. Sequencing was performed on an Illumina HiSeq 2000. Amplification of TCR beta CDR3 regions was carried out from RNA transcripts. For the first round of RT-PCR on the TCR CDR3, the HTBI primer set was used together with the Qiagen OneStep RT-PCR kit. TCRdb reanalyzed the raw reads on its own, using fastp at Q25 for trimming and MiXCR for clone calling, and kept in-frame beta chains. Each entry merges the rows of one CDR3 protein and shows their most common DNA and genes. Across this sample there are under 400,000 distinct CDR3 sequences, with about 13% seen only once. 9.2% of the sample is in the top ten clones. Source material: blood. The receptors here all came from a woman aged 18 to 35 with Graves' hyperthyroidism.

The J gene is TRBJ2-3, the V gene TRBV29-1; 8 bases fit TRBD1. This CDR3 has 17 residues. Germline V gene lookup returns CDR1 SQVTM and CDR2 ANQGSEA. With V trimmed by 3 bases and J by 5 bases, 16 bases remained unmatched. The CDR3 nucleotides read TGCAGCGTTGATGGAGACAGGGGAGGTTGGGTAGGAGATACGCAGTATTTT. The encoded protein is CSVDGDRGGWVGDTQYF.

This clonotype appeared a few times. The CDR3 loop reads CATTGTTYEQYF. CDR3 DNA: TGTGCCACCACCGGGACAACGTACGAGCAGTACTTC. The chain carries TRBV19 and TRBJ2-7, with a possible D match to TRBD1 (6 bases). The CDR3 has 12 residues. V was clipped by 10 bases and J by 4 bases, with 14 bases between them. Per germline, CDR1 LNHDA and CDR2 SQIVND (reference sequence).

This clonotype showed up many times. The rearrangement links TRBV10-1 to TRBJ2-1; TRBD2 agrees at 12 bases. The CDR3 is 16 residues long. The V gene end was trimmed by 5 bases and the J gene end by 4 bases; junction bases not matched to a gene: 6. Germline V CDR1 and CDR2: WNHNN, SYGVQD (reference sequence). In nucleotides, the CDR3 is TGCGCCAGCAGTTGGACTAGCGGGGTGGATTACAATGAGCAGTTCTTC. Translating gives CASSWTSGVDYNEQFF.

This clonotype has a count of ten or more. V and J are TRBV28 and TRBJ1-1; D possibly corresponds to TRBD1 (5 bases). V was cut by 7 bases and J by 1 base, with 16 bases left in between. Germline CDR1 is MDHEN and CDR2 is SYDVKM. The CDR3 covers 15 residues. CDR3 region: CASTPLLGANTEAFF. CDR3 bases: TGTGCCAGCACCCCGCTCCTTGGGGCGAACACTGAAGCTTTCTTT.

With regard to this clonotype: Given a much more abundant clone one base away, this may be a read error. CDR3 DNA sequence: TGTGTCACCAGCAGAGTTTTGAGGTCCGAGCAGTACTTC. This sequence encodes CVTSRVLRSEQYF. The rearrangement joins TRBV15 to TRBJ2-7; no reliable D call. Germline V gene sequence: CDR1 LNHNV, CDR2 YYDKDF (reference sequence). The CDR3 runs 13 residues.